These 26 T cell receptor beta chains share one sample of origin, sequenced in a study of blood T cell repertoires in COVID-19. Sequencing was performed with immunoSEQ multiplex PCR; in TCRdb, only in-frame clones are kept and a portion is missing. There are 130,000 or so clones in the sample; roughly three quarters occur only once, and 1.9% lies in the top ten. Sample: peripheral blood. Receptors originate from a woman between 65 and 79 years old with acute or convalescent COVID-19.

The CDR3 DNA reads as TGTGCCAGCAGTTCAACGAGGGTTCAAGAGACCCAGTACTTC. It codes for CASSSTRVQETQYF. The rearrangement joins TRBV27 to TRBJ2-5, with D possibly matching TRBD2 (5 bases). V gave up 4 bases and J gave up 2 bases, with 11 bases separating them. The CDR3 consists of 14 residues. Germline lookup yields CDR1 MNHEY and CDR2 SMNVEV (reference sequence).

This chain links TRBV19 with TRBJ1-5; 7 bases map to TRBD1. CDR3 length: 15 residues. V shed 1 base, J shed 6 bases, and the junction held 6 bases outside the gene matches. Germline V CDR1 and CDR2: LNHDA, SQIVND (reference sequence). This chain's CDR3 is CASSIGGQEGQPQHF. DNA for the CDR3: TGTGCCAGTAGTATAGGAGGACAGGAGGGTCAGCCCCAGCATTTT.

This rearrangement joins TRBV5-4 to TRBJ2-2; D remains ambiguous. There are 13 residues in the CDR3. Germline CDR1 reads SGHNT; CDR2 reads YYREEE (reference sequence). Trimming took off 1 base at V and 7 bases at J, with 8 bases between the two ends. CDR3 sequence reads: CASSLRSGGELFF. The CDR3 DNA sequence: TGTGCCAGCAGCTTGCGGAGTGGCGGGGAGCTGTTTTTT.

The chain uses TRBV5-8 and TRBJ2-5; D remains ambiguous. Per the germline V gene, CDR1 is SGHTS and CDR2 is YDEGEE. The V and J ends lost 5 bases and 7 bases respectively, with 9 bases between them. There are 11 residues in the CDR3. For the CDR3, the DNA is TGTGCCAGCAGTATAATCGGGACCCAGTACTTC. This encodes CASSIIGTQYF.

V and J are TRBV29-1 and TRBJ2-7; 14 bases fit TRBD2. The V gene end was trimmed by 1 base and the J gene end by 6 bases; junction bases not matched to a gene: 5. The CDR3 has 15 amino acids. Looked up from germline, CDR1 is SQVTM and CDR2 is ANQGSEA. CDR3 region: CSVEVGTSGSREQYF. The DNA for the CDR3 is TGCAGCGTTGAAGTGGGGACTAGCGGGAGCCGCGAGCAGTACTTC.

The chain recombines TRBV4-1 with TRBJ2-1, with 15 bases identical to TRBD2. CDR1 is MGHRA, CDR2 YSYEKL, per germline. The CDR3 has 18 amino acids. V shed 1 base and J 8 bases; nucleotides not matched to a gene: 9. The CDR3 bases are TGCGCCAGCAGCCAAGCTAATATGGGACTAGCGGGGGGCTATGAGCAGTTCTTC. Its protein product is CASSQANMGLAGGYEQFF.

V and J are TRBV7-2 and TRBJ2-3; D is perhaps TRBD2 (6 bases). Germline V CDR1 and CDR2: SGHTA, FQGNSA. The CDR3 consists of 18 residues. V was pared by 2 bases and J by 6 bases, with 24 bases between. CDR3 sequence (DNA): TGTGCCAGCAGCTTATCTGCCCTCGGGAGACCGTCGGCGGATACGCAGTATTTT. It is translated as CASSLSALGRPSADTQYF.

This chain links TRBV5-4 with TRBJ2-2; D may be TRBD2 (7 bases). V was pared by 1 base and J by 7 bases, with 14 bases between. CDR1 SGHNT and CDR2 YYREEE come from the germline V gene (reference sequence). The CDR3 consists of 15 residues. The DNA for the CDR3 is TGTGCCAGCAGCTTGACAGGGAGGGCCGTCGGGGAGCTGTTTTTT. It codes for CASSLTGRAVGELFF.

The chain employs TRBV19 and TRBJ2-7; 8 bases are shared with TRBD1. This CDR3 contains 15 residues. CDR1 and CDR2 from the germline V gene are LNHDA and SQIVND (reference sequence). The junction had 7 bases not matched to a gene; V was cut back by 2 bases and J by 4 bases. This CDR3 reads CASSIQTGENYEQYF. CDR3 bases: TGTGCCAGTAGTATACAGACAGGGGAGAATTACGAGCAGTACTTC.

The chain couples TRBV19 to TRBJ1-1; 7 bases are shared with TRBD1. CDR3 length: 15 amino acids. The ends lost 5 bases at V and 6 bases at J; junction bases unmatched: 12. Germline values: CDR1 LNHDA, CDR2 SQIVND (reference sequence). The CDR3 DNA follows: TGTGCCAGTAGTCCCCCGGGACAGCTTTCCGCTGAAGCTTTCTTT. Its translation is CASSPPGQLSAEAFF.

The genes are TRBV7-9 and TRBJ1-4; TRBD1 aligns across 10 bases. Germline values: CDR1 SEHNR, CDR2 FQNEAQ (reference sequence). Trimming at V came to 2 bases and at J to 10 bases, leaving 7 bases not matched to a gene. The CDR3 spans 15 residues. CDR3 amino acids: CASSLMQGQGLKLFF. CDR3 nucleotide sequence: TGTGCCAGCAGCTTAATGCAGGGACAGGGGCTAAAACTGTTTTTT.

CDR3 sequence reads: CASSDPRTPSSYNEQFF. CDR3 DNA: TGTGCCAGCAGTGACCCTAGGACTCCTAGCTCCTACAATGAGCAGTTCTTC. The chain has TRBV5-5 and TRBJ2-1; the D gene is possibly TRBD2 (5 bases). Trimming removed 5 bases at V and 0 bases at J, with 18 bases between. The V gene's germline CDR1 is SGHKS and CDR2 YYEKEE (reference sequence). This CDR3 has 17 amino acids.

The rearrangement joins TRBV2 to TRBJ2-5, with 11 bases fitting TRBD2. The CDR3 has 15 residues. CDR1 and CDR2 from the germline V gene are SNHLY and FYNNEI. V shed 7 bases and J 6 bases; nucleotides not matched to a gene: 10. DNA for the CDR3: TGTGCCAGCACCAAAGGAACTAGCGGGAGAAAGACCCAGTACTTC. Its translation: CASTKGTSGRKTQYF.

The V and J genes are TRBV2 and TRBJ2-5, with TRBD1 matching over 10 bases. CDR1 is SNHLY, CDR2 FYNNEI, per germline. The CDR3 covers 15 residues. Trimming removed 6 bases from V and 4 bases from J; junction bases left unmatched: 8. The CDR3: CASSLGQGTGETQYF. CDR3 nucleotide sequence: TGTGCCAGCAGCTTGGGACAGGGGACGGGAGAGACCCAGTACTTC.

J is TRBJ2-7 and V is TRBV5-1; TRBD2 matches at 8 bases. This CDR3 has 14 residues. V lost 4 bases to trimming and J lost 4 bases; unmatched junction nucleotides: 7. Germline V lookup: CDR1 SGHRS, CDR2 YFSETQ. Written as DNA, the CDR3 is TGCGCCAGCAGCACGGGACTAGACCCTTACGAGCAGTACTTC. Translated: CASSTGLDPYEQYF.

This chain links TRBV21-1 with TRBJ2-5; TRBD2 was called by the table and not checked on the DNA. TRBV21-1 is assigned pseudogene status. This CDR3 is 14 amino acids long. The CDR3 region is CASSKEGGAETQYF. CDR3 DNA sequence: TGTGCCAGCAGCAAAGAGGGGGGGGCAGAGACCCAGTACTTC.

This clone has just one count. This chain uses TRBV19 with TRBJ2-2, with 7 bases aligning to TRBD1. With V trimmed by 4 bases and J by 6 bases, 5 bases remained unmatched. Germline CDR1 reads LNHDA; CDR2 reads SQIVND (reference sequence). This CDR3 spans 14 amino acids. DNA of the CDR3: TGTGCCAGTAGTACCACTACAGGGGCCGGGGAGCTGTTTTTT. Translated: CASSTTTGAGELFF.

This clone was found a few times. The J gene is TRBJ2-3, the V gene TRBV2; unclear D gene. The V end lost 3 bases, the J end lost 1 base, and 11 bases lay between the germline ends. The germline gives CDR1 SNHLY, CDR2 FYNNEI. This CDR3 region has 15 residues. CDR3 coding DNA: TGTGCCAGCAGTGACCAGGTAGTGGGCACAGATACGCAGTATTTT. Protein product: CASSDQVVGTDTQYF.

This clone was observed at least ten times. This chain uses TRBV19 with TRBJ1-2, with D perhaps TRBD1 (5 bases). This CDR3 is built from 15 residues. Germline CDR1 and CDR2: LNHDA and SQIVND (reference sequence). With 5 bases removed from V and 7 bases from J, the gap between germline ends came to 20 bases. CDR3 DNA: TGTGCCAGTAGTGACGACAGCCTCACCCCAGCTGGCTACACCTTC. It codes for CASSDDSLTPAGYTF.

This clone was seen a few times. The chain joins TRBV27 to TRBJ1-5; D possibly corresponds to TRBD1 (6 bases). Looked up from germline, CDR1 is MNHEY and CDR2 is SMNVEV (reference sequence). The CDR3 contains 12 residues. With 6 bases removed from V and 4 bases from J, the gap between germline ends came to 7 bases. The CDR3 loop reads CASRDRNQPQHF. The CDR3 DNA reads TGTGCCAGCAGGGACAGAAATCAGCCCCAGCATTTT.

The table lists this clone with many counts. J is TRBJ1-4 and V is TRBV5-4, with D possibly matching TRBD1 (6 bases). Trimming took 0 bases from V and 5 from J, leaving 14 bases between them. The CDR3 sequence is 16 residues long. The germline CDR1 and CDR2 sequences are SGHNT and YYREEE (reference sequence). CDR3 amino acids: CASSLGGPDRNEKLFF. In DNA form, the CDR3 reads TGTGCCAGCAGCTTGGGGGGGCCCGATAGGAATGAAAAACTGTTTTTT. The complete variable domain, with remaining parts taken from reference TRBV5-4 and TRBJ1-4, reads ETGVTQSPTHLIKTRGQQVTLRCSSQSGHNTVSWYQQALGQGPQFIFQYYREEENGRGNFPPRFSGLQFPNYSSELNVNALELDDSALYLCASSLGGPDRNEKLFFGSGTQLSVL.

The chain has TRBV7-2 and TRBJ1-2; 7 bases map to TRBD1. With 1 base clipped from V and 4 bases from J, the junction kept 9 bases outside the gene matches. The CDR3 totals 16 residues. The V gene's germline CDR1 is SGHTA and CDR2 FQGNSA. CDR3 DNA sequence: TGTGCCAGCAGCTTAGTTTTGGGACAGTCAGGCTATGGCTACACCTTC. Its protein product is CASSLVLGQSGYGYTF.

This clone was seen only a few times. The chain combines TRBV29-1 with TRBJ2-2, with 8 bases identical to TRBD2. J gave up 6 bases and V 8 bases, and 5 bases lay outside the gene matches. The CDR3 has 12 residues. Germline values: CDR1 SQVTM, CDR2 ANQGSEA. CDR3 region: CSCSGKAGELFF. DNA for the CDR3: TGCAGCTGTAGCGGGAAAGCCGGGGAGCTGTTTTTT.

The V and J genes are TRBV6-4 and TRBJ2-7, with a tentative D call TRBD2 (7 bases). The germline V and J ends were trimmed by 9 bases and 2 bases, with 20 bases remaining between them. CDR1 and CDR2 (germline): MRHNA, SNTAGT. This CDR3 comprises 15 residues. CDR3 protein: CARPGASGHPYEQYF. The CDR3 coding sequence is TGTGCCAGACCGGGGGCTAGCGGCCATCCCTACGAGCAGTACTTC.

This sequence joins TRBV6-5 and TRBJ1-5, with no clear D. This CDR3 spans 13 amino acids. Germline V gene data show CDR1 as MNHEY and CDR2 as SVGAGI. Trimming took off 4 bases at V and 5 bases at J, with 9 bases between the two ends. CDR3 nucleotide sequence: TGTGCCAGCAGTTGGTCAGTTTATCAGCCCCAGCATTTT. Translation: CASSWSVYQPQHF.

The chain joins TRBV18 to TRBJ1-2, with no clear D. The CDR3 consists of 14 residues. CDR1 and CDR2 (germline): KGHSH, LQKENI. V lost 3 bases and J lost 7, with 15 bases in between. CDR3 amino acids: CASSPPIRLGGYTF. CDR3 nucleotides: TGTGCCAGCTCACCCCCAATCCGTCTAGGTGGCTACACCTTC.